This T cell receptor beta chain derives from a study of blood T cell repertoires in COVID-19. The table came from immunoSEQ multiplex PCR; TCRdb's copy has only in-frame clones and leaves some out. The sample has around 270,000 clones, 80% to 90% seen once; the top ten hold around 4.5%. This clone was seen a single time. The germline V gene encodes CDR1 ENHRY and CDR2 SYGVKD. This CDR3 has 13 residues. The junction had 4 bases not matched to a gene; V was cut back by 5 bases and J by 7 bases. The sample taken for sequencing was PBMCs or T cells enriched from blood (not recorded which). This TCR was recovered from a woman in her thirties who had recovered from COVID-19. The gene calls are TRBV10-3 and TRBJ1-4, with 7 positions matching TRBD1. CDR3 bases: TGTGCCATCAGTCAGGGGGTCACTGAAAAACTGTTTTTT. Translated: CAISQGVTEKLFF.